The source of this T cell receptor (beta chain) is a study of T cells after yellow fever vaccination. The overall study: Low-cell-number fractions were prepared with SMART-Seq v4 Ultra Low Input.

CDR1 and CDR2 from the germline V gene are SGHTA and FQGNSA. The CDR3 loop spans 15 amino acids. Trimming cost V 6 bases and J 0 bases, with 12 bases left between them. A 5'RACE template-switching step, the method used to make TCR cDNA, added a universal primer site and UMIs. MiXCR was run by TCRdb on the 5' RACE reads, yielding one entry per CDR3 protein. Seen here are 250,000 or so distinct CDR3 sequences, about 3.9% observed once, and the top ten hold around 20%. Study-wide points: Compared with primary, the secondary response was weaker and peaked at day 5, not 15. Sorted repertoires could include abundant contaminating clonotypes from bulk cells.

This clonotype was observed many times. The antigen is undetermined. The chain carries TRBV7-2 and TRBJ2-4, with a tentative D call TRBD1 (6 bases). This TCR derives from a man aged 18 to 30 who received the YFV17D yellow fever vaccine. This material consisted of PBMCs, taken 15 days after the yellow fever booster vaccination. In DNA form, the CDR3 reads TGTGCCAGCAGATCAACAGGGCTAGCCAAAAACATTCAGTACTTC. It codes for CASRSTGLAKNIQYF.